This TCR beta chain was recorded in a study of blood T cell repertoires in COVID-19. As for the study in general: Italy, Spain and the United States were the sources of the convalescent and acute COVID-19 samples. Sample material is recorded as cDNA or gDNA derived from T cells, B-cell-depleted T cells, or PBMCs.

Source study methods: From reference gene primer amplification, estimates of nucleated cell counts were derived. The assay was immunoSEQ multiplex PCR, and TCRdb's table has in-frame clones only and misses some. The V and J calls and clone size were taken over from that table, and D and trimming were inferred from the DNA. Here the sample spans about 56,000 clones, approximately 85% being singletons. CDR1 and CDR2 from the germline V gene are MDHEN and SYDVKM. The CDR3 contains 17 residues. Trimming took 5 bases from V and 3 from J; bases not matched to a gene: 10. This receptor was identified in a man in his fifties or sixties with active COVID-19. The material sequenced was peripheral blood. The chain uses TRBV28 and TRBJ1-6; 7 bases match TRBD1. CDR3 sequence: CASSRDRRIFYNSPLHF. The CDR3 coding sequence is TGTGCCAGCAGTCGGGACAGAAGAATTTTCTATAATTCACCCCTCCACTTT.